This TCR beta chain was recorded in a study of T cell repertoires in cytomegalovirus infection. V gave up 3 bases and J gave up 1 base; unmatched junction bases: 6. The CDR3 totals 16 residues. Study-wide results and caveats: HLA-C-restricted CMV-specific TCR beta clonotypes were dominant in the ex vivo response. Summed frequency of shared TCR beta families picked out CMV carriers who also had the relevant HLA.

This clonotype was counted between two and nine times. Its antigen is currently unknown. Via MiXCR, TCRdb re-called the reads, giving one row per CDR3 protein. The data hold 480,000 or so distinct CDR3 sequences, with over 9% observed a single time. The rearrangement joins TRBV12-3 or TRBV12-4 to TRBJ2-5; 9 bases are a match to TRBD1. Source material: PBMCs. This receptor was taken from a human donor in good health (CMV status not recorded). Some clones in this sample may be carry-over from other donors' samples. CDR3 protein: CASSFIQGAGQETQYF. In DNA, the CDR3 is TGTGCCAGCAGTTTCATACAGGGGGCTGGCCAAGAGACCCAGTACTTC.